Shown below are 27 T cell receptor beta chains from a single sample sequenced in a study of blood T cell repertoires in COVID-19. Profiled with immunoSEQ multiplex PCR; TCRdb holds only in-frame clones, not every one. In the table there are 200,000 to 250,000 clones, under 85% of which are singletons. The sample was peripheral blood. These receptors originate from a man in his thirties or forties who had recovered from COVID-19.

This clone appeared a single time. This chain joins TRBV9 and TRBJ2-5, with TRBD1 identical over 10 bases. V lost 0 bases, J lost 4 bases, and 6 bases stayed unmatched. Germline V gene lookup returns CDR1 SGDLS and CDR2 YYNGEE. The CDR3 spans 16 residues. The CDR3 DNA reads TGTGCCAGCAGCGTAGCTGGACAGGGGGTCGGAGAGACCCAGTACTTC. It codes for CASSVAGQGVGETQYF.

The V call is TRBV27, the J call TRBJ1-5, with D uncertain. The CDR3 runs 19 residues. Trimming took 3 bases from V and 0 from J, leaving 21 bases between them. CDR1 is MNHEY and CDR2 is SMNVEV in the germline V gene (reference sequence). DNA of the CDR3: TGTGCCAGCAGTTTTCCCCTAAGAGGGCGACCATATAGCAATCAGCCCCAGCATTTT. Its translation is CASSFPLRGRPYSNQPQHF.

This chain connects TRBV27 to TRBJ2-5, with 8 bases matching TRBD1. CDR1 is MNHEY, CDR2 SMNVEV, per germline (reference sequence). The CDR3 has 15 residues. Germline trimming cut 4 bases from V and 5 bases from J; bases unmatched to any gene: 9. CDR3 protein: CASSSPTGGGETQYF. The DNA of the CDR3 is TGTGCCAGCAGTTCACCCACAGGGGGTGGGGAGACCCAGTACTTC.

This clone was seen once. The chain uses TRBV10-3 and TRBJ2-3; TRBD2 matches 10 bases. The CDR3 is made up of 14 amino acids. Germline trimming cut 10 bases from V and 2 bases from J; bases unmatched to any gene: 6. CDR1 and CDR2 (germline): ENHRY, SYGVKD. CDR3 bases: TGTGCCACCTTAGCGGGGGGTTACACAGATACGCAGTATTTT. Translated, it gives CATLAGGYTDTQYF.

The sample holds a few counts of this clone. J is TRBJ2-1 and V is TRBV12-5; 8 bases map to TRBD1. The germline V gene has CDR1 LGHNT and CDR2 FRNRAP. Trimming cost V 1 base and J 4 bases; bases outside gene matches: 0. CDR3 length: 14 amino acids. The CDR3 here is CASGLGTGYNEQFF. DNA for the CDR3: TGTGCTAGTGGTTTGGGGACAGGGTACAATGAGCAGTTCTTC.

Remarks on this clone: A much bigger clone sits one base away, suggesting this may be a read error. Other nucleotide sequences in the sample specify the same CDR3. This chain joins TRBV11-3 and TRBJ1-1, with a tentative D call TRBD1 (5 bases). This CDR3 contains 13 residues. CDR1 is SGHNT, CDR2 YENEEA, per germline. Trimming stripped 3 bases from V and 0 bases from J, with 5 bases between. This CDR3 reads CASSLTVNTEAFF. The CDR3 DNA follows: TGTGCCAGCAGCTTGACAGTGAACACTGAAGCTTTCTTT.

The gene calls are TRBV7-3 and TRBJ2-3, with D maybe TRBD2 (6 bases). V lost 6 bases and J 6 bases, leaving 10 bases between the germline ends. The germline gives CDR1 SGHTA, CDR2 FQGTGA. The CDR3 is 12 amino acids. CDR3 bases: TGTGCCAGCAGTCGGGACTTCGATACGCAGTATTTT. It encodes CASSRDFDTQYF.

CDR3 loop: CASSEQGRNTEAFF. The CDR3 nucleotides are TGTGCCAGCAGCGAACAGGGAAGAAATACTGAAGCTTTCTTT. The chain has TRBV13 and TRBJ1-1; a possible D gene is TRBD1 (6 bases). Per germline, CDR1 PRHDT and CDR2 FYEKMQ (reference sequence). Trimming stripped 5 bases from V and 5 bases from J, with 15 bases between. The CDR3 extends over 14 amino acids.

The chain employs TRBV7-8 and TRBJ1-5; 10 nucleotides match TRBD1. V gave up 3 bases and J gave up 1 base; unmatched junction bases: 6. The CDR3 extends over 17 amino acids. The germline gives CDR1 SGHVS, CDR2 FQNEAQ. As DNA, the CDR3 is TGTGCCAGCAGCTTGTGGGACAGGGGAGGGAGCAATCAGCCCCAGCATTTT. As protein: CASSLWDRGGSNQPQHF. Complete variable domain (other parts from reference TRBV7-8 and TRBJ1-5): GAGVSQSPRYKVAKRGQDVALRCDPISGHVSLFWYQQALGQGPEFLTYFQNEAQLDKSGLPSDRFFAERPEGSVSTLKIQRTQQEDSAVYLCASSLWDRGGSNQPQHFGDGTRLSIL.

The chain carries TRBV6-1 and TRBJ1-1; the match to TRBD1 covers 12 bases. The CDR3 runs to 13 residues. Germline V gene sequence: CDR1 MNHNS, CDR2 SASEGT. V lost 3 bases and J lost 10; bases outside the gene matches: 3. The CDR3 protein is CASSDGDRGRAFF. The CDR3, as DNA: TGTGCCAGCAGTGATGGGGACAGGGGGCGAGCTTTCTTT.

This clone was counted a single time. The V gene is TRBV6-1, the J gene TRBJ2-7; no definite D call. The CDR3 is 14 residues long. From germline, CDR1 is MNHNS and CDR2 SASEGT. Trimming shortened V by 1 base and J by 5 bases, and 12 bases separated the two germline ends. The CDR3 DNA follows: TGTGCCAGCAGTGAAGGGGCCTACTGGGACGAGCAGTACGTC. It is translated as CASSEGAYWDEQYV.

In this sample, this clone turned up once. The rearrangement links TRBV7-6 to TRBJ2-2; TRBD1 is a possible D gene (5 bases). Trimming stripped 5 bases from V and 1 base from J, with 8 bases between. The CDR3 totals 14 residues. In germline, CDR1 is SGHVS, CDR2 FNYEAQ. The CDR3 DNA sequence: TGTGCCAGCAGCCCAGGACAGAACACCGGGGAGCTGTTTTTT. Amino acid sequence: CASSPGQNTGELFF.

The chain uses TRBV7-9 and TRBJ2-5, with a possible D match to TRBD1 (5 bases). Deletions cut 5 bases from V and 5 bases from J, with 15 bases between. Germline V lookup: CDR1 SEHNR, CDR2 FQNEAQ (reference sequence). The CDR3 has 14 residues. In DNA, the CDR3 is TGTGCCAGCAGCCGCAAAGGGGATCGGGAGACCCAGTACTTC. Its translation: CASSRKGDRETQYF.

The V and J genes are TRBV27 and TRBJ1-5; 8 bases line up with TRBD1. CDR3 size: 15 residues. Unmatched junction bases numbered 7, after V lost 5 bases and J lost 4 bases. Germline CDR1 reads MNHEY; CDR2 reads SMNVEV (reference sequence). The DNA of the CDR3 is TGTGCCAGCAGTCGCGGACAGGGTGGGAATCAGCCCCAGCATTTT. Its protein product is CASSRGQGGNQPQHF.

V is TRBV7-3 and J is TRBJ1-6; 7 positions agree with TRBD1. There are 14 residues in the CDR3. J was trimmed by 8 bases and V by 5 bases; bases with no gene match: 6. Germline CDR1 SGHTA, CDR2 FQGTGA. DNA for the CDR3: TGTGCCAGCAGCATACCGGGACAGTATTCACCCCTCCACTTT. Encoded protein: CASSIPGQYSPLHF.

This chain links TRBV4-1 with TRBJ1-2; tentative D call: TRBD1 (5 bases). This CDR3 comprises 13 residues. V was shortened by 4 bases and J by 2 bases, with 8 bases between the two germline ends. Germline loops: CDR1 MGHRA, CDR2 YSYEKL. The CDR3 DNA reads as TGCGCCAGCAGCCGAGACAGAAACTATGGCTACACCTTC. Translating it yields CASSRDRNYGYTF.

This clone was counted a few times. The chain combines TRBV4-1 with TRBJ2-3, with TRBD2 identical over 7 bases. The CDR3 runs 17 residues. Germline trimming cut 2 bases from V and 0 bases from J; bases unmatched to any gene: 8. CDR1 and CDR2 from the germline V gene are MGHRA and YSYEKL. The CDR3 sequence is CASSQLLGRRSTDTQYF. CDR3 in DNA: TGCGCCAGCAGCCAATTACTCGGGAGGAGAAGCACAGATACGCAGTATTTT.

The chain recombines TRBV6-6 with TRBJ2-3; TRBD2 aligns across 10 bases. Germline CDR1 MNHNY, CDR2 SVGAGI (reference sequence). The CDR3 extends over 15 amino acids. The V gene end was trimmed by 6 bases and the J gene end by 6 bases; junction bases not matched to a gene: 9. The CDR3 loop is CASRMSGGASDTQYF. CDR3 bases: TGTGCCAGCAGAATGAGCGGGGGGGCCTCCGATACGCAGTATTTT.

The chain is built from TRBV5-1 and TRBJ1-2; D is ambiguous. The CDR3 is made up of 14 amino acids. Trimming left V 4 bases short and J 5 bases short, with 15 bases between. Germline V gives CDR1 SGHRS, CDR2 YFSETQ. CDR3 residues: CASSPGWGWYGYTF. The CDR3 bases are TGCGCCAGCAGCCCGGGGTGGGGATGGTATGGCTACACCTTC.

CDR3 region: CASSPGGGVSPDTQYF. CDR3 nucleotides: TGTGCCAGCAGCCCTGGGGGCGGCGTTTCTCCAGATACGCAGTATTTT. V gene TRBV5-4 combines with J gene TRBJ2-3; D possibly corresponds to TRBD1 (6 bases). The germline V and J ends were trimmed by 4 bases and 4 bases, with 19 bases remaining between them. This CDR3 contains 16 residues. CDR1 and CDR2 (germline): SGHNT, YYREEE (reference sequence).

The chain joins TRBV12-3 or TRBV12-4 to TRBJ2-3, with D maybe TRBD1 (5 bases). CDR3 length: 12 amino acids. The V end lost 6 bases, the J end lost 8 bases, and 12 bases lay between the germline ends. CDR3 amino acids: CASSPQGTTQYF. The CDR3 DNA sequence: TGTGCCAGCAGCCCCCAGGGAACTACGCAGTATTTT.

CDR3 bases: TGTGCCATCCGAATGGGGGGGACTGAAGCTTTCTTT. It is translated as CAIRMGGTEAFF. The rearrangement uses TRBV2 and TRBJ1-1; D is perhaps TRBD1 (5 bases). Deletions cut 10 bases from V and 5 bases from J, with 14 bases between. The CDR3 runs to 12 residues. Looked up from germline, CDR1 is SNHLY and CDR2 is FYNNEI.

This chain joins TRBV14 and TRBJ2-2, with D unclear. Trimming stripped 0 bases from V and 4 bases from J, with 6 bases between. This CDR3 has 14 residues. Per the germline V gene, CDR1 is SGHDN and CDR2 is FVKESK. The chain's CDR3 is CASSQDPSTGELFF. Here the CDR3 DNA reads TGTGCCAGCAGCCAAGATCCATCCACCGGGGAGCTGTTTTTT.

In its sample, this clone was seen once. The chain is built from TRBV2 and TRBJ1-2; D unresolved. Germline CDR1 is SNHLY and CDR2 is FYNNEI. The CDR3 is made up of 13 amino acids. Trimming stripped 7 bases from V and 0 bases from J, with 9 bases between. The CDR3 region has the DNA TGTGCCAGCAAGATAGAGACTAACTATGGCTACACCTTC. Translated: CASKIETNYGYTF.

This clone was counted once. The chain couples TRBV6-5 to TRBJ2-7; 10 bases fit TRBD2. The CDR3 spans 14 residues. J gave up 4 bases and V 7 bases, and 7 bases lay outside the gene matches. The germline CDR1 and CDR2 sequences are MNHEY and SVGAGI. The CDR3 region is CASTRAGGQYEQYF. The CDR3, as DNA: TGTGCCAGCACTCGAGCGGGGGGGCAATACGAGCAGTACTTC.

This chain's CDR3 is CASSFQVNEQFF. Written as DNA, the CDR3 is TGTGCCAGCAGCTTCCAGGTGAATGAGCAGTTCTTC. V is TRBV5-8 and J is TRBJ2-1; D unclear. Trimming took off 2 bases at V and 7 bases at J, with 7 bases between the two ends. The CDR3 consists of 12 residues. Germline-derived CDR1 and CDR2 are SGHTS and YDEGEE.

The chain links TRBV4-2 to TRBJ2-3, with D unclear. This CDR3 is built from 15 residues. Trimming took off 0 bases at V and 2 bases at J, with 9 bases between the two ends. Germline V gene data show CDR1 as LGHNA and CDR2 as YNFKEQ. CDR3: CASSQDGVNTDTQYF. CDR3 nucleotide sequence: TGTGCCAGCAGCCAAGACGGAGTAAACACAGATACGCAGTATTTT.